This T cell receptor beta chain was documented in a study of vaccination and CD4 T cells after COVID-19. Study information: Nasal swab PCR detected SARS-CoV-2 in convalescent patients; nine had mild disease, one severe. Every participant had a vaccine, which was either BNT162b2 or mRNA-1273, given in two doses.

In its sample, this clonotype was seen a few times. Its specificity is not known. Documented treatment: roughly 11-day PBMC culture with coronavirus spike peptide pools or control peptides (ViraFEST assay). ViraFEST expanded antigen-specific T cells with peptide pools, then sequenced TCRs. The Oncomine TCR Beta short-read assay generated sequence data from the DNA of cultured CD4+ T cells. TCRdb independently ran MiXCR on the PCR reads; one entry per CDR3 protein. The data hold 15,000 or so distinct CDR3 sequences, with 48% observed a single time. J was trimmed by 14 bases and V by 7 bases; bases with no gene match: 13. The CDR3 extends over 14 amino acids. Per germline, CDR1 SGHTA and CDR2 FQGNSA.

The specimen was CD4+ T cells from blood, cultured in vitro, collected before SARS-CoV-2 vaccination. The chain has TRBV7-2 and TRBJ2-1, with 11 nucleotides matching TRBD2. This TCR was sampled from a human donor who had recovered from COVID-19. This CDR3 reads CASIPQTSGMGEFF. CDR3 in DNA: TGTGCCAGCATCCCCCAGACTAGCGGGATGGGGGAGTTCTTC.